A selection of T cell receptor beta chains follows, all from one sample in a study of shared clonotypes between healthy human individuals. The method was immunoSEQ multiplex PCR; TCRdb's version includes in-frame clones alone and lacks a portion of them. The table includes about 500,000 clones, approximately 80% detected once. The sequenced material came from PBMCs. The receptors come from a woman between 35 and 50 years old in good health. Some clones in this sample may be carry-over from other donors' samples. The CDR3 runs from the conserved cysteine through the conserved F or W. A D gene is named only where the DNA matches it firmly. Part of the rows lack a size; the others show once, few, many or a class for expanded clones.

v_call	clone_size	j_call	d_call	cdr3_aa	cdr3_nt
TRBV6-1	.	TRBJ1-2	.	CASNLAPGTFYGYTF	TGTGCCAGCAACCTCGCCCCGGGGACCTTCTATGGCTACACCTTC
TRBV4-1	.	TRBJ1-4	.	CASSQGARGSEKLFF	TGCGCCAGCAGCCAAGGAGCCCGGGGCAGCGAAAAACTGTTTTTT
TRBV6-6	.	TRBJ1-5	.	CASSYEPLLGQPQHF	TGTGCCAGCAGTTACGAACCGCTACTTGGGCAGCCCCAGCATTTT
TRBV27	.	TRBJ2-7	.	CASSRSGVSYEQYF	TGTGCCAGCAGTAGAAGCGGAGTCTCCTACGAGCAGTACTTC
TRBV5-1	.	TRBJ1-2	.	CASSLAPQGPYGYTF	TGCGCCAGCAGCTTGGCCCCTCAGGGCCCCTATGGCTACACCTTC
TRBV7-9	.	TRBJ2-1	TRBD2	CASSSPLAVSSYNEQFF	TGTGCCAGCAGCTCTCCCCTAGCGGTTAGCTCCTACAATGAGCAGTTCTTC
TRBV9	.	TRBJ1-2	.	CASSSRRGGRGLSGYTF	TGTGCCAGCAGCTCCAGAAGGGGGGGTAGAGGCCTATCTGGCTACACCTTC
TRBV19	.	TRBJ2-7	.	CASSMTGREQYF	TGTGCCAGTAGTATGACGGGGCGCGAGCAGTACTTC
TRBV30	.	TRBJ1-5	.	CAWSRRLAGDQPQHF	TGTGCCTGGAGTAGGAGGTTGGCGGGAGATCAGCCCCAGCATTTT
TRBV9	.	TRBJ2-7	TRBD2	CASSVGAGEAYEQYF	TGTGCCAGCAGCGTAGGAGCGGGAGAAGCCTACGAGCAGTACTTC
TRBV5-1	.	TRBJ2-3	.	CASSLGAPGGGTDTQYF	TGCGCCAGCAGCTTGGGTGCGCCAGGGGGGGGCACAGATACGCAGTATTTT
TRBV11-2	.	TRBJ2-2	TRBD2	CASSVPSGRGGELFF	TGTGCCAGCAGCGTCCCTAGCGGGAGGGGCGGGGAGCTGTTTTTT
TRBV7-2	.	TRBJ2-2	.	CASSLDHTGELFF	TGTGCCAGCAGCTTAGACCATACCGGGGAGCTGTTTTTT
TRBV18	.	TRBJ2-2	.	CASSLIDTGELFF	TGTGCCAGCTCTCTCATAGACACCGGGGAGCTGTTTTTT
TRBV7-3	few	TRBJ1-1	TRBD1	CASSPDREVTEAFF	TGTGCCAGCAGCCCGGACAGGGAAGTCACTGAAGCTTTCTTT
TRBV7-9	.	TRBJ2-7	TRBD1	CASSRGQFYEQYF	TGTGCCAGCAGCAGGGGGCAGTTCTACGAGCAGTACTTC
TRBV9	.	TRBJ1-3	.	CASSDPRAPSGNTIYF	TGTGCCAGCAGCGACCCAAGGGCCCCCTCTGGAAACACCATATATTTT